This T cell receptor beta chain was observed in a study of CD8 T cells in Susac syndrome. CDR1 and CDR2 from the germline V gene are SGHDN and FVKESK. The ends were cut back, 4 bases at V and 4 bases at J, with 13 bases in the middle. The CDR3 has 14 residues. The RNA, about 0.45 to 1 ug, was put through reverse transcription using random hexamers. Via MiXCR, TCRdb re-called the immunoSEQ multiplex PCR reads, giving one row per CDR3 protein. This table holds 200,000 or so distinct CDR3 sequences, under 97% found once. The sample taken for sequencing was CD4+ T cells from PBMCs. The receptor was isolated from a human donor with Susac syndrome. The chain carries TRBV14 and TRBJ1-1; no definite D call. The CDR3 DNA sequence: TGTGCCAGCAGCCCTCTGGGATCTGGCACTGAAGCTTTCTTT. Its protein is CASSPLGSGTEAFF.